The rows below give T cell receptor beta chains drawn from one sample of a study of T cells in localized non-small cell lung cancer. Clones were sequenced by immunoSEQ multiplex PCR, and TCRdb holds only the in-frame ones, with some missing. The data hold about 21,000 clones, with 85% to 90% observed a single time. The specimen was PBMCs, collected before any cancer treatment. The source of these receptors is a woman aged 35 to 70 with stage II squamous cell lung carcinoma. CDR3s leave out the opening cysteine and the closing phenylalanine or tryptophan. Clone sizes are given selectively: once, few, many, or a class where the clone is expanded.

cdr3_length	clone_size	v_call	j_call	cdr3_aa
12	NA	TRBV5-6	TRBJ2-1	ASSGSGSGNEQF
12	NA	TRBV29-1	TRBJ2-7	SVEFDTNGGEQY
12	few	TRBV19	TRBJ1-5	ASSTDRGSGPQH
14	NA	TRBV7-2	TRBJ1-1	ASQIDIARRVTEAF
11	NA	TRBV5-1	TRBJ1-4	ASSWWTGEKLF
10	NA	TRBV5-8	TRBJ2-1	ASVDREDSPF
13	NA	TRBV7-6	TRBJ1-5	ASSLGSQGWQPQH
12	NA	TRBV28	TRBJ1-4	ASRSTGGLKKLF
13	NA	TRBV7-9	TRBJ2-3	ASSSWTGGRDTQY
12	NA	TRBV12-5	TRBJ2-5	ASGPTSGRETQY
13	NA	TRBV2	TRBJ2-2	ASSREREGTGELF
14	NA	TRBV11-1	TRBJ2-3	ASSLTSGRRPDTQY
14	NA	TRBV19	TRBJ2-6	ASLKGRDSGANVLT